Each of the 19 T cell receptor beta chains below was sequenced from the same sample in a study of T cells expressing NK-cell markers. Following a re-call of the 5' RACE reads, TCRdb has one entry per CDR3 protein and lacks DNA. Its table records under 200,000 distinct CDR3 sequences. The specimen was blood T cells: a sorted CD56 or NKG2C T cell subset, CD4+ or CD8+ T cells, or bulk PBMC T cells (not recorded which). The receptors were gathered from a woman aged 18 to 75 in good health.

The chain employs TRBV5-1 and TRBJ1-4; with no DNA, the TCRdb D assignment of TRBD1 cannot be verified. The CDR3 is 16 amino acids. CDR1 and CDR2 from the germline V gene are SGHRS and YFSETQ. The chain's CDR3 is CASSSRQAATNEKLFF.

V is TRBV7-2 and J is TRBJ1-2; lacking DNA, the TRBD1 call made by TCRdb goes unchecked. The germline gives CDR1 SGHTA, CDR2 FQGNSA. The length of the CDR3 is 15 residues. The CDR3 is CASSPATASIYGYTF.

The rearrangement uses TRBV5-4 and TRBJ2-1; without DNA, the TCRdb call of TRBD2 cannot be checked. The germline V gene encodes CDR1 SGHNT and CDR2 YYREEE (reference sequence). This CDR3 is 14 amino acids long. CDR3 sequence reads: CASSLAAGQNEQFF.

Here the CDR3 reads CASSLAAGLNTDTQYF. The chain links TRBV7-8 to TRBJ2-3; the D call of TRBD2 rests on TCRdb alone, since no DNA is present to check it. The CDR3 is 16 amino acids. Germline CDR1 is SGHVS and CDR2 is FQNEAQ.

This chain joins TRBV20-1 and TRBJ2-7; TCRdb's assignment of TRBD1 cannot be checked, as there is no DNA. The CDR3 spans 17 residues. Germline-derived CDR1 and CDR2 are DFQATT and SNEGSKA (reference sequence). The CDR3 spells CSARDSVGGISSYEQYF.

V is TRBV7-9 and J is TRBJ2-5; the TCRdb call, TRBD2, lacks DNA for checking. In germline, CDR1 is SEHNR, CDR2 FQNEAQ (reference sequence). The CDR3 contains 17 residues. CDR3 region: CASSSRTSGGAKETQYF.

V is TRBV5-5 and J is TRBJ2-1; there is no DNA to check the TCRdb D call of TRBD1. CDR3 length: 14 amino acids. The V gene's germline CDR1 is SGHKS and CDR2 YYEKEE (reference sequence). The CDR3 protein is CASINTGSGSEQFF.

The chain joins TRBV5-1 to TRBJ1-2; the TRBD1 assignment by TCRdb is unverifiable without DNA. The germline CDR1 and CDR2 sequences are SGHRS and YFSETQ. The CDR3 is made up of 16 amino acids. This chain's CDR3 is CASSLPRTASNYGYTF.

The chain couples TRBV12-3 or TRBV12-4 to TRBJ2-5; without DNA, the TCRdb call of TRBD1 cannot be checked. The CDR3 covers 16 residues. CDR3 loop: CASSFQRTTTGETQYF.

The rearrangement joins TRBV5-6 to TRBJ2-5. CDR3 size: 13 residues. Germline values: CDR1 SGHDT, CDR2 YYEEEE. The CDR3 region is CASRGQNQETQYF.

The chain combines TRBV20-1 with TRBJ2-3; as DNA is missing, the TRBD2 call by TCRdb cannot be tested. This CDR3 is built from 16 residues. Germline V CDR1 and CDR2: DFQATT, SNEGSKA (reference sequence). CDR3 in amino acids: CSAKTSGSFKTDTQYF.

The chain carries TRBV18 and TRBJ2-7. Looked up from germline, CDR1 is KGHSH and CDR2 is LQKENI. The CDR3 spans 16 residues. The CDR3 loop is CASSPLNRDGSYEQYF.

The gene calls are TRBV7-9 and TRBJ1-6; TCRdb outputs TRBD1, but without DNA this stays unchecked. Germline V CDR1 and CDR2: SEHNR, FQNEAQ (reference sequence). The CDR3 consists of 17 residues. CDR3 amino acids: CASSLGTGVSYNSPLHF. Supplemented by reference TRBV7-9 and TRBJ1-6, the full variable domain reads DTGVSQNPRHKITKRGQNVTFRCDPISEHNRLYWYRQTLGQGPEFLTYFQNEAQLEKSRLLSDRFSAERPKGSFSTLEIQRTEQGDSAMYLCASSLGTGVSYNSPLHFGNGTRLTVT.

The chain recombines TRBV20-1 with TRBJ1-5; TCRdb calls TRBD1, which cannot be checked without DNA. This CDR3 region has 15 residues. Germline V gene sequence: CDR1 DFQATT, CDR2 SNEGSKA (reference sequence). CDR3 protein: CSATTGEGAHQPQHF.

The chain has TRBV7-2 and TRBJ2-5; TCRdb's D call of TRBD2 is untestable without DNA. The CDR3 has 16 residues. Germline lookup yields CDR1 SGHTA and CDR2 FQGNSA. Here the CDR3 reads CASSFTSGGFQETQYF.

The genes are TRBV20-1 and TRBJ2-7; checking the TCRdb D call of TRBD1 is not possible without DNA. Germline CDR1 reads DFQATT; CDR2 reads SNEGSKA (reference sequence). This CDR3 spans 17 amino acids. CDR3: CSARRGQGAWSSYEQYF.

The CDR3 region is CASSTGGLAEVYEQYF. The rearrangement joins TRBV5-1 to TRBJ2-7; TCRdb outputs TRBD2, but without DNA this stays unchecked. Germline CDR1 is SGHRS and CDR2 is YFSETQ. The CDR3 runs to 16 residues.

This rearrangement joins TRBV3-1 to TRBJ1-4; the TRBD1 assignment by TCRdb is unverifiable without DNA. CDR3 size: 16 residues. Germline CDR1 and CDR2: LGHDT and YNNKEL (reference sequence). The CDR3: CASSRPTGNRAEKLFF.

This rearrangement joins TRBV27 to TRBJ2-1; TCRdb selects TRBD1, and the lack of DNA leaves this call unchecked. The germline V gene encodes CDR1 MNHEY and CDR2 SMNVEV (reference sequence). The CDR3 loop spans 15 amino acids. CDR3 amino acids: CASSFKGLPWGEQFF.